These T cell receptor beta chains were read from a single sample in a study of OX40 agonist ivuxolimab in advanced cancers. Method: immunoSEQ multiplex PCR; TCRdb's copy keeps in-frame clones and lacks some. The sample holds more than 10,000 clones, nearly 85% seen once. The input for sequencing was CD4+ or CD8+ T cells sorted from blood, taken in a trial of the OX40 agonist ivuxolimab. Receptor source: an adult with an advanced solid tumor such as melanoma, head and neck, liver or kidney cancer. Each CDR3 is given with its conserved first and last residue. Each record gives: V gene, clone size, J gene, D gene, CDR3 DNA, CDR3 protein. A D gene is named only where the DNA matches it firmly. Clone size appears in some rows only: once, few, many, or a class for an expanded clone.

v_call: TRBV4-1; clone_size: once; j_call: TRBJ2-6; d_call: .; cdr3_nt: TGCGCCAGCAGCTACTCTGGGGCCAACGTCCTGACTTTC; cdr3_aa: CASSYSGANVLTF
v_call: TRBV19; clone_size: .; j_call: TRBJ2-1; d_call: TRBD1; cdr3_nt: TGTGCCAGTAGTATGACCTCAGGGGGCTCCTACAATGAGCAGTTCTTC; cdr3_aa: CASSMTSGGSYNEQFF
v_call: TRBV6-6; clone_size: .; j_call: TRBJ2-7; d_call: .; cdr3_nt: TGTGCCGCCGGTTGGGGGATACTTTACGAGCAGTACTTC; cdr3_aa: CAAGWGILYEQYF
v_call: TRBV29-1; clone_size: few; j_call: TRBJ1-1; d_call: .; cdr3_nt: TGCAGCGTGTACAGGACTGTAAACACTGAAGCTTTCTTT; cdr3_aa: CSVYRTVNTEAFF
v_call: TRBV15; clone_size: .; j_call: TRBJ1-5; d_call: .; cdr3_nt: TGTGCCACCAGCAGGTGGGGAGGTTGGAATCAGCCCCAGCATTTT; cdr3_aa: CATSRWGGWNQPQHF
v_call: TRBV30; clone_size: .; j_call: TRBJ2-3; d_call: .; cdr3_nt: TGTGCCTGGAGTCCTGGAAATACGCAGTATTTT; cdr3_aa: CAWSPGNTQYF
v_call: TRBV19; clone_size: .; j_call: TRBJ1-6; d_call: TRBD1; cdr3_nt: TGTGCCAGTAGTATCTCCAGGGGGCGAAATTCACCCCTCCACTTT; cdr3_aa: CASSISRGRNSPLHF
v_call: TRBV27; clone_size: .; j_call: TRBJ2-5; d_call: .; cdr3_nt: TGTGCCAGCAGTTTAAGTAGGGGCTCTGAGACCCAGTACTTC; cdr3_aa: CASSLSRGSETQYF
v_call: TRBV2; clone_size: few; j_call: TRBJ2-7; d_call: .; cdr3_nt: TGTGCCAGCATCAGGGGATCTTACGAGCAGTACTTC; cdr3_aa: CASIRGSYEQYF
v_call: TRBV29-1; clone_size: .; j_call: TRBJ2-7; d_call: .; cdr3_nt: TGCAGCGTTGAGGGTCGGTACAAGGACAGATCCTACGAGCAGTACTTC; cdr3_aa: CSVEGRYKDRSYEQYF